The 13 T cell receptor beta chains below were found in one sample sequenced in a study of T-cell memory formation after mild COVID-19. MiXCR was run by TCRdb on the 5' RACE reads, yielding one entry per CDR3 protein. The sample comprises about half a million distinct CDR3 sequences, approximately 18% of which are singletons, and roughly an eighth rests with the top ten. The specimen was PBMCs or a T cell subset sorted from them (not recorded which). The receptors come from an adult woman who had mild COVID-19 (a few samples of this study predate the infection). Cell type and time point are not known.

This clonotype came up a few times. The J gene is TRBJ1-5, the V gene TRBV6-1; 9 bases line up with TRBD1. The CDR3 is made up of 15 amino acids. The V and J ends lost 6 bases and 4 bases, in that order; junction bases with no gene match: 7. Germline-derived CDR1 and CDR2 are MNHNS and SASEGT. Here the CDR3 reads CASRPGQGRNQPQHF. The CDR3 DNA reads as TGTGCCAGCAGACCCGGACAGGGGAGGAATCAGCCCCAGCATTTT.

The CDR3 spells CSGTSGTLPGGEQFF. The CDR3 DNA follows: TGCAGCGGGACTAGCGGGACCCTACCGGGGGGTGAGCAGTTCTTC. This sequence joins TRBV29-1 and TRBJ2-1, with 12 positions matching TRBD2. CDR1 and CDR2 (germline): SQVTM, ANQGSEA. The V segment lost 7 bases and the J segment 9 bases; nucleotides outside the gene matches: 13. The CDR3 has 15 amino acids.

This clonotype has only a few counts. J is TRBJ2-7 and V is TRBV12-3 or TRBV12-4; tentative D call: TRBD1 (6 bases). The CDR3 has 13 residues. The V end lost 6 bases, the J end lost 4 bases, and 13 bases lay between the germline ends. The CDR3 DNA sequence: TGTGCCAGCAGAGCCGGGACATTTTACGAGCAGTACTTC. Translating gives CASRAGTFYEQYF.

This clonotype was detected a few times. The CDR3 bases are TGTGCCAGCAGTTTACTAGCGGGAGGGTCAGATACGCAGTATTTT. It encodes CASSLLAGGSDTQYF. The J gene is TRBJ2-3, the V gene TRBV12-3 or TRBV12-4, with 12 nucleotides matching TRBD2. CDR3 length: 15 residues. Germline trimming cut 2 bases from V and 4 bases from J; bases unmatched to any gene: 1.

This chain links TRBV14 with TRBJ2-5, with 9 bases aligning to TRBD1. Germline CDR1 SGHDN, CDR2 FVKESK. The CDR3 extends over 15 amino acids. Germline trimming cut 1 base from V and 5 bases from J; bases unmatched to any gene: 5. CDR3 region: CASSQANRGLETQYF. The CDR3 nucleotides are TGTGCCAGCAGCCAAGCCAACAGGGGGCTTGAGACCCAGTACTTC.

J is TRBJ2-5 and V is TRBV6-5, with D maybe TRBD2 (6 bases). The CDR3 is made up of 14 amino acids. Germline CDR1 MNHEY, CDR2 SVGAGI. Trimming removed 3 bases from V and 1 base from J, with 9 bases in between. The CDR3 nucleotides read TGTGCCAGCAGTTATCGTAGCGGCCAAGAGACCCAGTACTTC. Its translation: CASSYRSGQETQYF.

V and J are TRBV19 and TRBJ2-7; D perhaps matches TRBD1 (5 bases). Per the germline V gene, CDR1 is LNHDA and CDR2 is SQIVND (reference sequence). Trimming removed 3 bases from V and 2 bases from J, with 14 bases in between. The CDR3 is 15 amino acids. The CDR3 spells CASSIAGKSAYEQYF. The CDR3 coding sequence is TGTGCCAGTAGTATTGCAGGGAAGTCGGCCTACGAGCAGTACTTC.

The CDR3 loop is CASGFISGGTEKLFF. DNA of the CDR3: TGTGCCAGTGGATTTATCTCCGGGGGCACAGAAAAACTGTTTTTT. The chain carries TRBV19 and TRBJ1-4, with D tentatively TRBD1 (6 bases). Germline V CDR1 and CDR2: LNHDA, SQIVND (reference sequence). Trimming cost V 8 bases and J 8 bases, with 21 bases left between them. The CDR3 loop spans 15 amino acids.

In this sample, this clonotype turned up a few times. V gene TRBV7-2 combines with J gene TRBJ2-1, with D possibly being TRBD2 (6 bases). Germline V gene sequence: CDR1 SGHTA, CDR2 FQGNSA. The CDR3 has 16 residues. V shed 5 bases and J shed 1 base, with 15 bases lying between them. The CDR3 spells CASSQYPSDSYNEQFF. The DNA of the CDR3 is TGTGCCAGCAGCCAATATCCTAGCGATTCCTACAATGAGCAGTTCTTC.

This chain uses TRBV18 with TRBJ2-1, with TRBD1 as a possible D gene (6 bases). V dropped 8 bases and J dropped 5 bases, with 16 bases sitting between them. This CDR3 has 14 amino acids. Germline CDR1 and CDR2: KGHSH and LQKENI. In nucleotides, the CDR3 is TGTGCCAGCACCCGAAGGGGGTCCGACAATGAGCAGTTCTTC. Amino acid sequence: CASTRRGSDNEQFF.

J is TRBJ2-7 and V is TRBV7-9, with a possible D match to TRBD2 (5 bases). From germline, CDR1 is SEHNR and CDR2 FQNEAQ (reference sequence). V dropped 0 bases and J dropped 3 bases, with 6 bases sitting between them. The CDR3 contains 13 residues. The CDR3 DNA sequence: TGTGCCAGCAGCTTAGCGGGAGACTACGAGCAGTACTTC. It translates to CASSLAGDYEQYF.

In nucleotides, the CDR3 is TGTGCCAGCAACCCGGGACAGCTGAACTATGGCTACACCTTC. Its protein product is CASNPGQLNYGYTF. The V call is TRBV6-1, the J call TRBJ1-2; 7 nucleotides match TRBD1. The CDR3 contains 14 residues. Germline CDR1 and CDR2: MNHNS and SASEGT. The junction had 7 bases not matched to a gene; V was cut back by 7 bases and J by 2 bases.

The V and J genes are TRBV12-3 or TRBV12-4 and TRBJ1-2; D is undetermined. The CDR3 is 13 amino acids. The V and J ends lost 1 base and 4 bases respectively, with 7 bases between them. For the CDR3, the DNA is TGTGCCAGCAGTTTAGTACAGCTCTATGGCTACACCTTC. This codes for CASSLVQLYGYTF.